Given below is one TCR beta chain in context. Per germline, CDR1 MNHEY and CDR2 SVGAGI. The CDR3 length is 14 residues. The J segment lost 4 bases and the V segment lost 5 bases, leaving 6 bases of the junction unmatched. Measured with immunoSEQ multiplex PCR; TCRdb has only the in-frame clones, and not every one. This sample has fewer than 200,000 clones, with roughly 84% found just once. This sample stems from a study of blood T cell repertoires in COVID-19. As for the study in general: PBMCs, B-cell-depleted T cells, or T cells provided the cDNA or gDNA that made up the material.

Input material: peripheral blood. The gene calls are TRBV6-5 and TRBJ2-5; TRBD1 aligns across 8 bases. The source of this sequence is a woman aged 45 to 65 with COVID-19, enrolled during active disease. CDR3 sequence: CASSTGQGGETQYF. Here the CDR3 DNA reads TGTGCCAGCAGTACCGGACAGGGTGGAGAGACCCAGTACTTC.